This T cell receptor beta chain came from a study of cytomegalovirus exposure and HLA in healthy donors (dated by TCRdb to about 2017). Looking at the study overall: According to an earlier analysis of several hundred of the donors, about 179 million T cells yielded 117 million unique TCR beta sequences and roughly 280 Gb of sequence data. The later analysis used no new phenotypic data to find candidate immune exposures, relying instead on TCR beta sequences and their occurrence across donors. Of the roughly 400 genotyped donors, 81% fell in the genetic ancestry cluster associated with self-reported Caucasian donors. The T cell repertoires of about 700 subjects were profiled by immunosequencing and related to cytomegalovirus serostatus. An early release that covered some 630 HLA-typed donors contained approximately 300 gigabases of sequencing data and about 93 million unique TCR sequences. Among under 450 genotyped donors of the cohort, an average of about 240,000 unique TCR beta nucleotide sequences were sequenced per donor, around a sixth of them non-productive. An earlier analysis of 587 of the donors applied high-throughput TCR beta sequencing to assess whether each TCR beta V gene segment acted as functional or pseudogenic. A later genetic analysis took genome-wide SNP genotypes for about three fifths of the roughly 700 donors and used that subset as a discovery cohort. Every discovery cohort repertoire had been produced on one sequencing platform. Typing coverage differed by locus: A, B, C, DRB1 and DQB1 were typed in roughly 620-630 donors, DQA1 in 500 to 550, DPA1 in around 580, and DPB1 in 400 to 490. Besides the first cohort of approximately 710 subjects, a separate validation cohort made up of roughly 120 different subjects was used. The aim of the study was to test whether cataloging public T cell receptors could identify signatures of past pathogen exposure. To predict cytomegalovirus infection status, the study brought together high-throughput TCR immunosequencing, statistical association of individual TCRs with disease status, and machine learning. A few DR-DQ haplotypes were handled as single units for association and clustering because linkage in the cohort was strong. Donor age, sex, ethnicity and CMV serostatus were compiled together with the repertoire data. A later analysis re-examined previously published TCR beta repertoires from roughly 650 donors and added high-resolution HLA genotyping to investigate patterns of TCR occurrence. Class I and class II HLA loci were covered by the typing at four-digit resolution. Results and caveats for the whole study, not just this receptor: According to a later analysis, TCR association rates differed among HLA loci, with DRB1 alleles showing the most associated TCRs and HLA-C alleles showing the fewest. For the cohort, immune exposure information was limited to CMV serostatus. In a later analysis, most CMV-associated TCR beta chains were found to appear HLA-restricted, with HLA associations seemingly driven largely by CMV exposure. A few of the identified cytomegalovirus-associated TCR beta chains were confirmed in vitro to be specific for cytomegalovirus antigens. In this cohort, only TCR beta chains were sequenced, and detectable features were limited by the absence of alpha or paired-chain data. A total of 164 TCR beta chains were listed by the study as associated with cytomegalovirus. It was suggested by the authors that the approach could potentially be generalized to other disease states and immunological phenotypes. A later analysis reported that several top co-occurrence clusters appeared linked to parvovirus B19, influenza, CMV and Epstein-Barr virus. A cluster of highly shared sequence variants was judged likely to be a technical artifact of the sequencing pipeline. Presence/absence analyses assumed roughly uniform sequencing depth across donors, an assumption that may not hold. Most TCR sequences were seen in very few donors, while some public TCRs were found in many individuals. A later analysis found that HLA-associated TCR beta chains were more clonally expanded and had lower generation probabilities than equally common non-associated chains. Linkage disequilibrium might explain the correlated functional status among segregating V segments, but an unknown experimental factor could not be excluded. At a false discovery rate of 0.05, a later analysis linked 15,000 to 20,000 TCR beta sequences to specific HLA alleles. When HLA alleles, especially DR and DQ, strongly co-occurred, attributing TCR associations to individual alleles was difficult. HLA typing was unavailable for some donors at each locus, so association tests used only the typed subset. In a later genetic analysis, fewer N-insertions in productive TCRs were reported among donors in an Asian-associated ancestry cluster than the roughly 640-donor mean. The 87-base-pair reads could not distinguish some IMGT-functional V segments, including TRBV6-2 and TRBV6-3, so those segments were excluded. Roughly 15 rarely observed V segments, including chromosome 9 orphons, were excluded from the earlier analysis of 550 to 700 of the donors because counts were too low. The classifier was reported to diagnose cytomegalovirus status with high specificity and sensitivity in both the original cohort and the validation cohort. A later genetic analysis associated a missense DCLRE1C variant with V-gene and J-gene trimming of TCR beta chains, and an independent cohort replicated the association. A further reported finding was that TCR beta sequences accurately predicted the HLA-A and HLA-B alleles for most subjects in the first cohort. Broadly in line with IMGT annotations, most TCR beta V segments showed up in productive rearrangements about 90% or about 30% of the time in an earlier analysis of 450 to 750 of the donors.

The library came from the immunoSEQ multiplex PCR assay. For the multiplex PCR, a mixture combining 60 forward primers for TCR Vbeta segments and 13 reverse primers for TCR Jbeta segments was used. The CDR3 region of rearranged TCR beta genes was amplified from genomic DNA with a multiplex PCR assay. The Illumina HiSeq System was used to sequence the amplified TCR beta libraries as 87-base-pair reads. Turning to the authors' computational methods: A later analysis tallied tens of millions of unique TCR beta chains across the 600 to 700 repertoires, and approximately 9.9 million of those chains were shared by two or more donors. A nearest-neighbor algorithm error-corrected the raw reads and collapsed the reads into unique sequences, merging closely related sequences to remove PCR and sequencing errors. Alignment of CDR3 sequences to IMGT reference sequences was used to assign V, D and J gene segments. For a sequence to be retained, a match of at least six nucleotides to both a V gene segment and a J gene segment was required. A rearrangement counted as productive if the CDR3 had no stop codons and remained in frame with V and J, and every other rearrangement counted as non-productive. Following IMGT convention, CDR3 was defined as the stretch from the second conserved V-encoded cysteine to the conserved J-encoded phenylalanine. The earlier analysis of 587 of the donors excluded sequences that lacked an unambiguous match to a single V gene segment. In an earlier analysis of more than 500 of the donors, a V segment was called functional when productive rearrangements were above 56.7%, and segregating when the standard deviation between donors exceeded 5%. A statistical classification framework was developed to diagnose cytomegalovirus status using the catalog of TCR beta chain sequences. V and J gene assignment, in a later analysis, came from comparing TCR nucleotide sequences with IMGT/GENE-DB human TR gene sequences. A later analysis assigned CDR3 sequences and most-parsimonious VDJ recombination scenarios with the TCRdist pipeline. In a later analysis, every TCR beta chain was defined by the combination of its CDR3 amino acid sequence and its V-gene family, and reads without a unique V-gene family were dropped. In a later analysis, a few hundred highly shared, low-generation-probability nucleotide sequences were removed to address suspected cross-contamination and a sequencing artifact. A later analysis calculated a clonal expansion index for each public chain from normalized within-repertoire ranks of inferred template counts. In a later analysis, generation probabilities were computed using a VDJ recombination model fitted to out-of-frame rearrangements, and the results were checked against IGoR. A later analysis scored TCR-TCR, TCR-HLA and TCR-CMV co-occurrence with hypergeometric tests, applying a repertoire-size bias correction to TCR pairs. To estimate false discovery rates, a later analysis permuted the HLA or CMV assignments 20 times. In a later analysis, co-occurring TCRs were grouped using DBSCAN, and TCRdist sequence similarity was added for clustering within HLA-allele-positive subsets. Repertoires with fewer than 30,000 or more than 120,000 public chains were left out of co-occurrence clustering, as were a few repertoires with anomalous nucleotide sharing. TCRdb took over this immuneACCESS table, retaining in-frame rearrangements with V and J assigned. Such tables are incomplete; in checked studies, under half of the missing clones stem from an unresolved V gene, and the remainder is unexplained. D and trimming were read from the DNA, whereas the V and J calls and clone size are those reported in that table. A total of approximately 170,000 clones appear in this sample, 73% of them only once. The top ten hold 5.4% of the sample.

Relative to germline, V is missing 4 bases and J is missing 1 base, with 6 bases of the junction outside any gene match. Via the germline V gene, CDR1 is SGHTS and CDR2 YDEGEE. There are 15 amino acids in the CDR3, from cysteine to phenylalanine inclusive. Only the CDR3 portion is preserved as DNA: 45 bases, with reading frame beginning at the first base. This clone was recorded a few times. Its antigen remains undetermined. Per-base quality was not reported, and no clone a single base away is much larger than it. The cohort comprised some 700 healthy bone marrow donors. All cohort members were sampled while nominally healthy, although unrecorded immune exposures were likely present. The donor was CMV seropositive and was included in the group of 300 or so seropositive cohort members. Each donor provided a peripheral blood sample, and peripheral blood mononuclear cells were used for TCR beta sequencing. The Qiagen DNeasy Blood Extraction Kit was used to extract genomic DNA from the blood cell samples.

Material: PBMCs. The sequence was obtained from a woman younger than 30 in good health and CMV-seropositive. The chain employs TRBV5-8 and TRBJ1-1; the junction holds 8 bases that match TRBD1. The DNA sequence is as follows: TGTGCCAGCAGCACCGGACAGGGAAGGAACACTGAAGCTTTCTTT. This yields the protein CASSTGQGRNTEAFF.